This T cell receptor beta chain comes out of a study of blood T cell repertoires in COVID-19. As for the study in general: Sites across the United States, Italy and Spain contributed samples from acute and convalescent COVID-19.

Using immunoSEQ multiplex PCR, the repertoire was profiled, and TCRdb retains in-frame clones only, with some absent. In the table there are 40,000 to 50,000 clones, around 86% of which are singletons. Seattle-derived patients entered the study during active infection and were followed longitudinally. This TCR was recovered from a woman aged 80 or older with COVID-19, enrolled during active disease. Material: peripheral blood.

The CDR3, as DNA: TGTGCCAGCAGCTACTTAGCCGGGTACAATGAGCAGTTCTTC. Protein product: CASSYLAGYNEQFF. V usage is TRBV7-3 and J usage is TRBJ2-1, with no clear D. The CDR3 covers 14 residues. Trimming took 4 bases from V and 4 from J, leaving 11 bases between them. Germline assignment: CDR1 SGHTA and CDR2 FQGTGA.